This T cell receptor beta chain was sequenced for a study of blood T cell repertoires in COVID-19. The overall study: Sites in the United States, Italy and Spain provided acute and convalescent COVID-19 samples. PBMCs, B-cell-depleted T cells, or T cells were the source of the cDNA or gDNA that made up the material.

Patients from Seattle were sampled longitudinally, starting during active infection. As originally analysed: It was from reference gene primer amplification that nucleated cell counts were estimated. TCRdb keeps only in-frame clones here, not all; method: immunoSEQ multiplex PCR. V and J calls and clone size follow that table, whereas D and trimming were derived from the DNA. This sample yields about 200,000 clones, of which around 94% are seen a single time; roughly 0.76% belongs to the top ten. Sequencing was carried out using peripheral blood. The source of this sequence is a man younger than 40 with COVID-19, enrolled during active disease.

The CDR3 coding sequence is TGTGCCAGCAGCTCGACAGACACCGGGGAGCTGTTTTTT. It yields the protein CASSSTDTGELFF. This sequence joins TRBV7-3 and TRBJ2-2; TRBD1 is a possible D gene (5 bases). Trimming pared 4 bases from V and 3 bases from J, leaving 6 bases between. There are 13 residues in the CDR3. Germline-derived CDR1 and CDR2 are SGHTA and FQGTGA.